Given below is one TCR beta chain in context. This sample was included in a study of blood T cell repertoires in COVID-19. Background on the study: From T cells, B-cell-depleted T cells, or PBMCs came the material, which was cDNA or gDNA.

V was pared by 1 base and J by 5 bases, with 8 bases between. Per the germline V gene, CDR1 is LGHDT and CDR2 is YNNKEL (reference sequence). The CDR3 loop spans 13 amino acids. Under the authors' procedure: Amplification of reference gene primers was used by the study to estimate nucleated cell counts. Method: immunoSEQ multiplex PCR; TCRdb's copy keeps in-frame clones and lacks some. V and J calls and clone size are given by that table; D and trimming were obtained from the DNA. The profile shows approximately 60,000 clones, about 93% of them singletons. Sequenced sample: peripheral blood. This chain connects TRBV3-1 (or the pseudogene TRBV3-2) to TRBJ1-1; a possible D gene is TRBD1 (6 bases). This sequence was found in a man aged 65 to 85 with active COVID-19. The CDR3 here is CASSQAGETEAFF. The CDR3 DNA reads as TGTGCCAGCAGCCAAGCAGGGGAAACTGAAGCTTTCTTT.